This T cell receptor beta chain stems from a study of cytomegalovirus exposure and HLA in healthy donors. Use of 60 Vbeta and 13 Jbeta primers characterized the PCR. Assay: immunoSEQ multiplex PCR; the TCRdb copy retains only in-frame clones and omits some. The sample shows 180,000 or so clones, 82% of them seen only once. V lost 0 bases, J lost 3 bases, and 12 bases lay in between. Per germline, CDR1 MNHEY and CDR2 SMNVEV (reference sequence). This CDR3 spans 15 amino acids. The chain combines TRBV27 with TRBJ2-7; possibly TRBD2 for D (5 bases). The clonotype comes from a middle-aged man in good health and CMV-seronegative. What was sequenced was PBMCs. CDR3: CASSLSSLEVYEQYF. CDR3 in DNA: TGTGCCAGCAGTTTATCGTCACTAGAGGTCTACGAGCAGTACTTC.